Listed below are T cell receptor beta chains from one sample, sequenced in a study of T cells in Graves' hyperthyroidism and ophthalmopathy. TCRdb used MiXCR to reprocess the multiplex PCR reads, holding one entry per CDR3 protein. The sample has about 760,000 distinct CDR3 sequences; around 40% are singletons. The specimen sequenced was blood. These receptors were collected from a woman in her thirties or forties with Graves' hyperthyroidism. CDR3s include the opening cysteine and the closing phenylalanine or tryptophan. A D gene is named only where the DNA matches it firmly. A row's size may be missing; if present it is once, few, many or a size class.

V	D	length	size	J	CDR3	DNA
TRBV12-3/TRBV12-4	-	12	many	TRBJ1-5	CASIGVDQPQHF	TGTGCCAGCATAGGGGTAGATCAGCCCCAGCATTTT
TRBV11-3	TRBD1	14	-	TRBJ1-4	CASSRDRGTEKLFF	TGTGCCAGCAGCCGCGACAGGGGAACGGAAAAACTGTTTTTT
TRBV10-2	TRBD2	15	few	TRBJ2-7	CASSYTGTSGSEQYF	TGTGCCAGCAGTTACACCGGGACTAGCGGGAGTGAGCAGTACTTC
TRBV20-1	TRBD2	15	-	TRBJ2-7	CSARDPSGSVYEQYF	TGCAGTGCTAGAGATCCCAGCGGGAGTGTCTACGAGCAGTACTTC
TRBV11-2	TRBD1	15	-	TRBJ1-4	CASRKRQGANEKLFF	TGTGCCAGCAGAAAACGACAGGGGGCAAATGAAAAACTGTTTTTT
TRBV10-3	TRBD1	13	once	TRBJ1-2	CAIAYGQGHGYTF	TGTGCCATCGCGTACGGACAGGGACATGGCTACACCTTC
TRBV7-2	-	15	few	TRBJ1-4	CASSPWGASNEKLFF	TGTGCCAGCAGCCCGTGGGGAGCCTCTAATGAAAAACTGTTTTTT
TRBV20-1	TRBD2	16	many	TRBJ2-5	CSARDKTSGRWETQYF	TGCAGTGCTAGAGATAAGACTAGCGGGAGATGGGAGACCCAGTACTTC
TRBV20-1	TRBD2	12	-	TRBJ2-5	CSASGGAKTQYF	TGCAGTGCTAGCGGGGGGGCGAAGACCCAGTACTTC
TRBV29-1	-	12	many	TRBJ2-7	CSVGWGAYEQYF	TGCAGCGTTGGGTGGGGGGCCTACGAGCAGTACTTC
TRBV29-1	-	18	many	TRBJ2-5	CSVVGTPGITGSRKTQYF	TGCAGCGTTGTAGGGACGCCTGGGATAACAGGGAGCAGGAAGACCCAGTACTTC
TRBV20-1	TRBD2	16	-	TRBJ2-7	CSAQPPGLAGGYEQYF	TGCAGTGCTCAGCCTCCGGGACTAGCGGGGGGCTACGAGCAGTACTTC
TRBV7-2	-	14	-	TRBJ1-1	CASSRRGRHIEAFF	TGTGCCAGCAGCCGAAGGGGCCGGCACATTGAAGCTTTCTTT
TRBV7-2	-	13	few	TRBJ2-7	CASSLGRADEQYF	TGTGCCAGCAGCTTAGGGCGGGCGGACGAGCAGTACTTC
TRBV14	-	15	few	TRBJ2-5	CASSQVRGSQETQYF	TGTGCCAGCAGCCAAGTCCGGGGTAGCCAAGAGACCCAGTACTTC
TRBV5-4	-	15	-	TRBJ2-7	CASSHEDFGSYEQYF	TGTGCCAGCAGCCACGAAGATTTCGGCTCCTACGAGCAGTACTTC
TRBV9	-	15	few	TRBJ2-7	CASSRDHLPTYEQYF	TGTGCCAGCAGCCGAGACCACCTGCCTACCTACGAGCAGTACTTC
TRBV20-1	TRBD1	14	few	TRBJ1-1	CSARTGKGDTEAFF	TGCAGTGCTCGGACAGGGAAAGGAGACACTGAAGCTTTCTTT
TRBV10-3	-	15	-	TRBJ1-1	CASSYKARFQTEVFF	TGTGCCAGCAGTTACAAAGCGCGGTTTCAAACTGAAGTTTTCTTT
TRBV12-3/TRBV12-4	-	14	-	TRBJ2-2	CASSLAVVTGELFF	TGTGCCAGCAGTTTAGCGGTTGTGACCGGGGAGCTGTTTTTT
TRBV9	-	13	many	TRBJ2-5	CASSESPGETQYF	TGTGCCAGCAGCGAATCCCCAGGGGAGACCCAGTACTTC
TRBV28	TRBD1	15	-	TRBJ2-7	CASSLWDRGNYEQYF	TGTGCCAGCAGTTTGTGGGACAGGGGAAACTACGAGCAGTACTTC
TRBV6-5	-	14	-	TRBJ2-7	CASSYSRQIYEQYF	TGTGCCAGCAGTTACTCGCGACAGATCTACGAGCAGTACTTC
TRBV7-9	TRBD1	15	many	TRBJ1-1	CASSLTGQGSTEAFF	TGTGCCAGCAGCTTGACGGGACAGGGGAGCACTGAAGCTTTCTTT
TRBV12-3/TRBV12-4	-	18	-	TRBJ1-5	CASSYSRWGSRGNQPQHF	TGTGCCAGCAGTTACTCGAGGTGGGGTAGCAGGGGAAATCAGCCCCAGCATTTT
TRBV10-3	TRBD2	16	few	TRBJ2-5	CAISEGTSGNQETQYF	TGTGCCATCAGTGAGGGGACTAGCGGGAACCAAGAGACCCAGTACTTC
TRBV10-3	-	14	-	TRBJ2-3	CAISINTYTDTQYF	TGTGCCATCTCTATTAACACCTACACAGATACGCAGTATTTT
TRBV10-3	-	12	few	TRBJ1-2	CASSYRVYGYTF	TGTGCCAGCAGTTACCGGGTATATGGCTACACCTTC
TRBV6-1	-	16	-	TRBJ1-5	CASSENAALSNQPQHF	TGTGCCAGCAGTGAAAACGCAGCCCTCTCTAATCAGCCCCAGCATTTT
TRBV7-2	TRBD1	15	-	TRBJ1-2	CASSQYRGDSYGYTF	TGTGCCAGCAGCCAATACAGGGGTGATTCCTATGGCTACACCTTC
TRBV7-2	TRBD1	15	-	TRBJ1-5	CASSFPGQDNQPQHF	TGTGCCAGCAGCTTCCCCGGACAGGACAATCAGCCCCAGCATTTT
TRBV2	-	12	few	TRBJ1-1	CASRDKSTEAFF	TGTGCCAGCAGGGACAAGTCAACTGAAGCTTTCTTT
TRBV6-4	TRBD1	16	few	TRBJ2-7	CASSYSRDRGLYEQYF	TGTGCCAGCAGTTACTCGAGGGACAGGGGGCTCTACGAGCAGTACTTC
TRBV7-9	-	18	-	TRBJ1-1	CASSYHEGWDPLNTEAFF	TGTGCCAGCAGTTACCACGAAGGGTGGGATCCCTTGAACACTGAAGCTTTCTTT
TRBV9	-	12	-	TRBJ2-7	CASSVGAGTGVF	-
TRBV5-6	-	14	few	TRBJ2-7	CASSPIGQPYEQYF	TGTGCCAGCAGCCCAATCGGACAACCCTACGAGCAGTACTTC
TRBV29-1	TRBD1	14	many	TRBJ1-2	CSVERTGINYGYTF	TGCAGCGTTGAACGGACAGGAATTAACTATGGCTACACCTTC
TRBV5-6	TRBD1	13	many	TRBJ1-2	CASSQGTVYGYTF	TGTGCCAGCAGCCAAGGGACAGTCTATGGCTACACCTTC
TRBV28	TRBD1	15	few	TRBJ1-5	CASSSNGQGGQPQHF	TGTGCCAGCAGTTCAAATGGACAGGGAGGTCAGCCCCAGCATTTT
TRBV7-9	-	14	many	TRBJ1-2	CASSRDGSTYGYTF	TGTGCCAGCAGCCGGGACGGCTCGACCTATGGCTACACCTTC
TRBV4-2	-	15	many	TRBJ2-7	CASSQDRSSSYEQYF	TGTGCCAGCAGCCAAGACAGGTCGAGCTCCTACGAGCAGTACTTC
TRBV24-1	TRBD1	14	once	TRBJ2-1	CATSWGQSNNEQFF	TGTGCCACCAGTTGGGGACAGAGTAACAATGAGCAGTTCTTC
TRBV29-1	-	14	-	TRBJ2-1	CSVFSGSSYNEQFF	TGCAGCGTTTTCAGCGGAAGCTCCTACAATGAGCAGTTCTTC
TRBV29-1	TRBD1	13	once	TRBJ2-7	CSVVGQGAREQYF	TGCAGCGTTGTGGGACAGGGGGCGCGTGAGCAGTACTTC
TRBV20-1	TRBD1	18	-	TRBJ1-2	CSARGETRPSTGRYGYTF	TGCAGTGCTAGAGGGGAGACAAGACCATCGACAGGGAGGTATGGCTACACCTTC
TRBV12-5	-	15	-	TRBJ1-2	CASGWDPVHFYGYTF	TGTGCTAGTGGTTGGGACCCCGTGCACTTCTATGGCTACACCTTC